Below are 24 T cell receptor beta chains sequenced from a single sample in a study of OX40 agonist ivuxolimab in advanced cancers. Profiled with immunoSEQ multiplex PCR; TCRdb holds only in-frame clones, not every one. Altogether around 81,000 clones are present, approximately 87% being singletons, with the ten largest covering about 1%. Sample: CD4+ or CD8+ T cells sorted from blood, taken in a trial of the OX40 agonist ivuxolimab. The receptors derive from an adult with an advanced solid tumor such as melanoma, head and neck, liver or kidney cancer.

The chain links TRBV10-3 to TRBJ2-7; a weak D match, TRBD1 (5 bases). The CDR3 runs 11 residues. Germline V lookup: CDR1 ENHRY, CDR2 SYGVKD. V lost 6 bases to trimming and J lost 5 bases, with 8 bases between them. CDR3 region: CAISRQNEQYF. The CDR3 coding sequence is TGTGCCATCAGCCGACAGAACGAGCAGTACTTC.

The chain joins TRBV5-1 to TRBJ2-7, with D uncertain. In germline, CDR1 is SGHRS, CDR2 YFSETQ. The CDR3 is made up of 15 amino acids. V shed 1 base and J shed 2 bases, with 13 bases lying between them. The CDR3 nucleotides are TGCGCCAGCAGCTTGTTAGGACCGACCACCTACGAGCAGTACTTC. Amino acid sequence: CASSLLGPTTYEQYF.

The chain's CDR3 is CASRPTSGPQETQYF. In nucleotides, the CDR3 is TGTGCCAGCAGACCTACTAGCGGGCCTCAAGAGACCCAGTACTTC. This chain joins TRBV6-5 and TRBJ2-5, with 9 bases that match TRBD2. V gave up 6 bases and J gave up 2 bases; unmatched junction bases: 7. The germline V gene has CDR1 MNHEY and CDR2 SVGAGI. CDR3 length equals 15 residues.

The V and J genes are TRBV7-2 and TRBJ1-2; the match to TRBD1 covers 7 bases. CDR1 is SGHTA, CDR2 FQGNSA, per germline. The junction had 4 bases not matched to a gene; V was cut back by 1 base and J by 8 bases. The CDR3 runs to 13 residues. Here the CDR3 DNA reads TGTGCCAGCAGCTTAGAGGGGGCGCGGGGCTACACCTTC. This gives the protein CASSLEGARGYTF.

The J gene is TRBJ2-1, the V gene TRBV7-9; D is uncertain. There are 15 residues in the CDR3. The V end was cut by 0 bases, the J end by 0 bases, with 6 bases between. CDR1 SEHNR and CDR2 FQNEAQ come from the germline V gene (reference sequence). The DNA for the CDR3 is TGTGCCAGCAGCTTAGCGGAAAGCTCCTACAATGAGCAGTTCTTC. Residues: CASSLAESSYNEQFF.

The chain carries TRBV6-1 and TRBJ2-5, with 12 bases lining up with TRBD2. The CDR3 extends over 15 amino acids. CDR1 and CDR2 from the germline V gene are MNHNS and SASEGT. J gave up 2 bases and V 8 bases, and 6 bases lay outside the gene matches. CDR3 amino acids: CASRGLAGLQETQYF. The CDR3 coding sequence is TGTGCCAGCCGGGGACTAGCGGGTCTTCAAGAGACCCAGTACTTC.

This clone was detected only a few times. V usage is TRBV5-4 and J usage is TRBJ2-2; D might be TRBD1 (5 bases). Per germline, CDR1 SGHNT and CDR2 YYREEE (reference sequence). This CDR3 comprises 14 residues. V was shortened by 0 bases and J by 5 bases, with 8 bases between the two germline ends. CDR3 nucleotides: TGTGCCAGCAGCTTGGCAGGGTTGACCGGGGAGCTGTTTTTT. This codes for CASSLAGLTGELFF.

The chain recombines TRBV28 with TRBJ1-5; D uncertain. The V end lost 3 bases, the J end lost 0 bases, and 12 bases lay between the germline ends. CDR1 MDHEN and CDR2 SYDVKM come from the germline V gene. The CDR3 has 16 residues. The CDR3 DNA reads TGTGCCAGCAGTTTGGTGGCAGATTATAGCAATCAGCCCCAGCATTTT. This gives the protein CASSLVADYSNQPQHF.

Only one count was recorded for this clone. V usage is TRBV27 and J usage is TRBJ1-6; D is unresolved. CDR3 length: 15 residues. Germline V gives CDR1 MNHEY, CDR2 SMNVEV (reference sequence). The V end was cut by 5 bases, the J end by 7 bases, with 15 bases between. CDR3 sequence reads: CASSLAQPLNSPLHF. The DNA of the CDR3 is TGTGCCAGCAGTCTTGCCCAGCCACTCAATTCACCCCTCCACTTT.

The V gene is TRBV5-1, the J gene TRBJ2-6; no reliable D call. V was shortened by 4 bases and J by 0 bases, with 5 bases between the two germline ends. CDR1 and CDR2 from the germline V gene are SGHRS and YFSETQ. This CDR3 has 14 residues. Here the CDR3 reads CASSPSSGANVLTF. CDR3 nucleotide sequence: TGCGCCAGCAGCCCCTCCTCTGGGGCCAACGTCCTGACTTTC.

The V call is TRBV7-9, the J call TRBJ2-3, with 7 bases that match TRBD1. Germline CDR1 is SEHNR and CDR2 is FQNEAQ (reference sequence). The V and J ends lost 4 bases and 3 bases, in that order; junction bases with no gene match: 4. This CDR3 contains 14 residues. The DNA for the CDR3 is TGTGCCAGCAGCTCCGACAGGGTAACAGATACGCAGTATTTT. Protein sequence: CASSSDRVTDTQYF. Full variable domain (missing parts from reference TRBV7-9 and TRBJ2-3): DTGVSQNPRHKITKRGQNVTFRCDPISEHNRLYWYRQTLGQGPEFLTYFQNEAQLEKSRLLSDRFSAERPKGSFSTLEIQRTEQGDSAMYLCASSSDRVTDTQYFGPGTRLTVL.

This clone was recorded a few times. One end of the junction fails to match germline, which may point to a read error. The chain recombines TRBV7-7 with TRBJ2-2, with 7 bases aligning to TRBD2. Per germline, CDR1 SSHAT and CDR2 FNYEAQ (reference sequence). The CDR3 covers 15 residues. The CDR3: CASSPGTTRTGELFF. The CDR3 DNA sequence: TGTGCTAGCAGCCCCGGGACTACTCGGACCGGGGAGCTGTTTTTT.

CDR3 DNA sequence: TGTGCCAGCTCCCTTGGGGCAGGGGGTGGAAACACCATATATTTT. Translation: CASSLGAGGGNTIYF. This chain uses TRBV25-1 with TRBJ1-3, with 7 bases that match TRBD1. CDR1 is MGHDK, CDR2 SYGVNS, per germline. The J segment lost 3 bases and the V segment lost 8 bases, leaving 10 bases of the junction unmatched. This CDR3 is built from 15 residues.

This chain links TRBV28 with TRBJ2-1; D gene uncertain. Germline-derived CDR1 and CDR2 are MDHEN and SYDVKM. The CDR3 consists of 13 residues. V was cut by 5 bases and J by 12 bases, with 17 bases left in between. The CDR3 region is CASSVSIGLRQFF. Here the CDR3 DNA reads TGTGCCAGCAGTGTGAGCATAGGATTAAGGCAGTTCTTC.

This clone was detected a few times. V and J are TRBV28 and TRBJ1-2; the D gene is possibly TRBD1 (5 bases). The V and J ends lost 3 bases and 4 bases respectively, with 9 bases between them. The germline V gene has CDR1 MDHEN and CDR2 SYDVKM. This CDR3 is built from 13 residues. CDR3 DNA: TGTGCCAGCAGTTTCGGGGGAGGCTATGGCTACACCTTC. Protein product: CASSFGGGYGYTF.

The V and J genes are TRBV10-3 and TRBJ2-7, with a tentative D call TRBD1 (6 bases). The germline V gene encodes CDR1 ENHRY and CDR2 SYGVKD. V lost 0 bases, J lost 0 bases, and 12 bases lay in between. CDR3 size: 16 residues. CDR3: CAISESTGFSSYEQYF. CDR3 DNA sequence: TGTGCCATCAGTGAGTCGACAGGATTTAGCTCCTACGAGCAGTACTTC.

V usage is TRBV5-8 and J usage is TRBJ2-7, with D possibly being TRBD2 (5 bases). Germline assignment: CDR1 SGHTS and CDR2 YDEGEE. The V end was cut by 5 bases, the J end by 4 bases, with 16 bases between. The CDR3 is 14 residues long. DNA for the CDR3: TGTGCCAGCAGGACAAGGAGAGGGCGGTACGAGCAGTACTTC. It is translated as CASRTRRGRYEQYF.

The rearrangement links TRBV7-9 to TRBJ2-5, with a tentative D call TRBD2 (6 bases). Between the trimmed V and J ends, which lost 0 bases and 3 bases, there was a span of 11 bases. This CDR3 is 15 amino acids long. Germline CDR1 reads SEHNR; CDR2 reads FQNEAQ (reference sequence). Here the CDR3 reads CASSLAGGLEETQYF. In DNA form, the CDR3 reads TGTGCCAGCAGCTTAGCGGGAGGACTCGAAGAGACCCAGTACTTC.

The chain combines TRBV7-8 with TRBJ1-4; no clear D gene. V was trimmed by 5 bases and J by 8 bases, leaving 18 bases between them. The germline CDR1 and CDR2 sequences are SGHVS and FQNEAQ. There are 15 residues in the CDR3. The CDR3 nucleotides are TGTGCCAGCAGCGGCACGATCTCTAGTGGGGAAAAACTGTTTTTT. This gives the protein CASSGTISSGEKLFF. Together with reference TRBV7-8 and TRBJ1-4, the CDR3 gives the full variable domain: GAGVSQSPRYKVAKRGQDVALRCDPISGHVSLFWYQQALGQGPEFLTYFQNEAQLDKSGLPSDRFFAERPEGSVSTLKIQRTQQEDSAVYLCASSGTISSGEKLFFGSGTQLSVL.

The chain links TRBV5-4 to TRBJ1-1, with D perhaps matching TRBD1 (5 bases). This CDR3 has 16 amino acids. V lost 4 bases and J lost 1, with 17 bases in between. Looked up from germline, CDR1 is SGHNT and CDR2 is YYREEE (reference sequence). CDR3 nucleotide sequence: TGTGCCAGCAGCGACAGTCTGACGGTTCCGAACACTGAAGCTTTCTTT. As protein: CASSDSLTVPNTEAFF. Filled out from reference TRBV5-4 and TRBJ1-1, the complete variable domain reads ETGVTQSPTHLIKTRGQQVTLRCSSQSGHNTVSWYQQALGQGPQFIFQYYREEENGRGNFPPRFSGLQFPNYSSELNVNALELDDSALYLCASSDSLTVPNTEAFFGQGTRLTVV.

This chain uses TRBV28 with TRBJ2-5, with D unclear. The V gene's germline CDR1 is MDHEN and CDR2 SYDVKM. The CDR3 totals 14 residues. Trimming left V 3 bases short and J 0 bases short, with 8 bases between. The CDR3 DNA is TGTGCCAGCAGTTTGGGGTCGAACCAAGAGACCCAGTACTTC. As protein: CASSLGSNQETQYF.

This sequence joins TRBV7-9 and TRBJ1-4; 8 bases map to TRBD1. This CDR3 contains 15 residues. Germline V gene data show CDR1 as SEHNR and CDR2 as FQNEAQ (reference sequence). The V gene end was trimmed by 5 bases and the J gene end by 4 bases; junction bases not matched to a gene: 6. CDR3 sequence reads: CASSARQGINEKLFF. The DNA of the CDR3 is TGTGCCAGCAGCGCCCGACAGGGGATTAATGAAAAACTGTTTTTT.

This chain joins TRBV5-4 and TRBJ1-1; 8 bases fit TRBD1. The CDR3 has 15 residues. Germline assignment: CDR1 SGHNT and CDR2 YYREEE (reference sequence). V trimming: 0 bases; J trimming: 0 bases; junction bases outside the gene matches: 1. CDR3 amino acids: CASSLGTGLNTEAFF. CDR3 in DNA: TGTGCCAGCAGCTTGGGGACAGGGCTGAACACTGAAGCTTTCTTT.

This clone was recorded a few times. This sequence joins TRBV7-3 and TRBJ1-5, with 8 bases fitting TRBD1. V trimming: 6 bases; J trimming: 2 bases; junction bases outside the gene matches: 3. CDR1 SGHTA and CDR2 FQGTGA come from the germline V gene. The CDR3 is made up of 14 amino acids. CDR3 nucleotide sequence: TGTGCCAGCAGTGGACAGGGAGGCAATCAGCCCCAGCATTTT. Amino acids: CASSGQGGNQPQHF.